The clone carrying this TCR beta chain was found a few times. The CDR3 sequence is 18 residues long. Germline V gene lookup returns CDR1 MGHRA and CDR2 YSYEKL. Trimming took 0 bases from V and 0 from J; bases not matched to a gene: 7. This sample was taken from a study of blood T cell repertoires in COVID-19. Study details: Researchers got acute and convalescent COVID-19 samples from the United States, Italy and Spain. Sources were T cells, B-cell-depleted T cells, or PBMCs; the material itself was cDNA or gDNA.

Under the authors' procedure: For nucleated cells, counts were estimated from reference gene primer amplification. TCRdb's table, derived via immunoSEQ multiplex PCR, lists solely in-frame clones and lacks some. The D gene and trimming were derived from the DNA, and the V and J assignments and clone size from that table. This table has approximately 92,000 clones, around 76% appearing once. This clonotype was obtained from a man at least 80 years old with acute or convalescent COVID-19. The chain combines TRBV4-1 with TRBJ1-5; TRBD1 matches at 8 bases. Input material: peripheral blood. CDR3 nucleotides: TGCGCCAGCAGCCAAGACGGGACAGGCGCATATAGCAATCAGCCCCAGCATTTT. Amino acids: CASSQDGTGAYSNQPQHF.